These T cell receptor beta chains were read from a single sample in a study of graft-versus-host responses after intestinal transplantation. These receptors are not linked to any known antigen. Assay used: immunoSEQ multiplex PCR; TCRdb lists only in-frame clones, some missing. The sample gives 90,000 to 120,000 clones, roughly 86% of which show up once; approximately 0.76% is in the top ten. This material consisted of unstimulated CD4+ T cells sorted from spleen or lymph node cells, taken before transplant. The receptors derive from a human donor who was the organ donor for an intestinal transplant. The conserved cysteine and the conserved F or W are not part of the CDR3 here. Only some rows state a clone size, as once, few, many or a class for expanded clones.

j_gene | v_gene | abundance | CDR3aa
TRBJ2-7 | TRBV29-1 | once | SVVPNPYEQY
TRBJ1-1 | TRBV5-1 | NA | ASSLAGGLNTEAF
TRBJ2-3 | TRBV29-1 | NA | SDQRGAGDTQY
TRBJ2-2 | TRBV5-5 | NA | ASSLSGTGGRELF
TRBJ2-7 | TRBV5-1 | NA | ASSSDRAAYEQY
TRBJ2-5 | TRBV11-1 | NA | ASSLSGGGIKETQY
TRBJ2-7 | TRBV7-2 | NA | ASSPRGTPPYKQY
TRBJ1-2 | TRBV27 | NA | ASSFGQGDYGYT
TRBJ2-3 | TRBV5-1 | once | ASSLILAGADTQY
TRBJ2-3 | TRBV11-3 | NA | ASSFGGAADTQY
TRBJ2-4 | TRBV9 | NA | ASSPTGQGLAKNIQY
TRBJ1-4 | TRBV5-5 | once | ASSFFSLEGEKLF
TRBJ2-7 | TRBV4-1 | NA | ASSQEGGQGISLQY
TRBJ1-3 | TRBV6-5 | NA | ASSYSIRGAGNTIY
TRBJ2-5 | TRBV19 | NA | ASSLGPPGLAGGPQETQY
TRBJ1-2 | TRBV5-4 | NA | ASSGGTSRGYT
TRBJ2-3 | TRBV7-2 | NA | ASSFYLAADTQY
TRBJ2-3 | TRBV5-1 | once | ASSLAVRSTDTQY
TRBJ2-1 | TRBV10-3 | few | AISESGTDNEQF
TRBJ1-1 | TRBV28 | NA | ASSTGGGGNTEAF
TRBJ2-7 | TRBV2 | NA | ASSDKSTGRREQY
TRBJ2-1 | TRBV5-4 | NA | AISPGGADEQF
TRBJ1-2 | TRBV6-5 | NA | ASSESGRLYGYT
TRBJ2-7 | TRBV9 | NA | ASSVGLLAGPYEQY